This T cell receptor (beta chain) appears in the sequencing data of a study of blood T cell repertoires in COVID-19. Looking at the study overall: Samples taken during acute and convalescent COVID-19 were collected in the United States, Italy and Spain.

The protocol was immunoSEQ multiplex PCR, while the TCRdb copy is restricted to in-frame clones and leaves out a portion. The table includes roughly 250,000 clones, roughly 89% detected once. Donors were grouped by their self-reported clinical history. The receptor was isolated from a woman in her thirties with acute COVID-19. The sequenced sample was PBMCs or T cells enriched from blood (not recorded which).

CDR3 loop: CASSFLRLEKTEAFF. The CDR3 region has the DNA TGTGCCAGCAGCTTCCTACGCCTAGAAAAAACTGAAGCTTTCTTT. The genes are TRBV13 and TRBJ1-1; no firm D call. The CDR3 length is 15 residues. Per germline, CDR1 PRHDT and CDR2 FYEKMQ (reference sequence). V was pared by 3 bases and J by 5 bases, with 16 bases between.